These 10 T cell receptor beta chains were all obtained from the same sample, sequenced in a study of shared clonotypes between healthy human individuals. Measured with immunoSEQ multiplex PCR; TCRdb has only the in-frame clones, and not every one. In the table there are roughly 1 million clones, roughly 70% of which are singletons. The specimen sequenced was memory CD4+ T cells sorted from blood. The sample's subset: CD45RA-negative fraction. Receptor source: a man aged 18 to 29 in good health.

The chain links TRBV11-3 to TRBJ2-2; 7 bases align to TRBD1. The CDR3 totals 13 residues. From germline, CDR1 is SGHNT and CDR2 YENEEA. Trimming cost V 6 bases and J 5 bases; bases outside gene matches: 3. CDR3 sequence reads: CASRGGGTGELFF. Written as DNA, the CDR3 is TGTGCCAGCAGAGGGGGCGGAACCGGGGAGCTGTTTTTT.

The J gene is TRBJ2-1, the V gene TRBV7-9, with 14 positions matching TRBD2. The germline V gene has CDR1 SEHNR and CDR2 FQNEAQ (reference sequence). V shed 4 bases, J shed 7 bases, and the junction held 12 bases outside the gene matches. This CDR3 comprises 18 residues. DNA for the CDR3: TGTGCCAGCAGCTCCTCAAGGCGCGGACTAGCGGGAGGTAATGAGCAGTTCTTC. This encodes CASSSSRRGLAGGNEQFF.

The V call is TRBV7-8, the J call TRBJ2-5; 11 positions match TRBD2. The length of the CDR3 is 17 residues. V lost 5 bases and J lost 1; bases outside the gene matches: 9. The germline gives CDR1 SGHVS, CDR2 FQNEAQ. This CDR3 is CASSPRPGLAAQETQYF. In DNA form, the CDR3 reads TGTGCCAGCAGCCCGAGACCGGGACTAGCGGCCCAAGAGACCCAGTACTTC.

The chain is built from TRBV9 and TRBJ1-2; TRBD1 might be the D (5 bases). The CDR3 has 12 amino acids. V dropped 2 bases and J dropped 5 bases, with 7 bases sitting between them. The germline CDR1 and CDR2 sequences are SGDLS and YYNGEE. As DNA, the CDR3 is TGTGCCAGCAGCGTGTCAGGGTATGGCTACACCTTC. It codes for CASSVSGYGYTF.

This clone was seen a handful of times. The V call is TRBV30, the J call TRBJ2-2; D is possibly TRBD1 or TRBD2 (5 bases each). Trimming pared 2 bases from V and 8 bases from J, leaving 12 bases between. CDR1 is GTSNPN and CDR2 is SVGIG in the germline V gene (reference sequence). The length of the CDR3 is 13 residues. For the CDR3, the DNA is TGTGCCTGGAGTTTGCAGGGAGTAGGGGAGCTGTTTTTT. Protein sequence: CAWSLQGVGELFF. The variable domain in full, with the rest retrieved from reference TRBV30 and TRBJ2-2, is SQTIHQWPATLVQPVGSPLSLECTVEGTSNPNLYWYRQAAGRGLQLLFYSVGIGQISSEVPQNLSASRPQDRQFILSSKKLLLSDSGFYLCAWSLQGVGELFFGEGSRLTVL.

Comment on this clone: This may come from a read error, since a much larger clone is one base off. The chain links TRBV5-4 to TRBJ2-5; D is possibly TRBD1 (5 bases). Trimming pared 5 bases from V and 2 bases from J, leaving 7 bases between. The CDR3 covers 12 residues. Germline V lookup: CDR1 SGHNT, CDR2 YYREEE (reference sequence). CDR3: CASSAGQETQYF. DNA of the CDR3: TGTGCCAGCAGTGCAGGGCAAGAGACCCAGTACTTC.

The CDR3 spells CASSPAVVPGRGGGDTQYF. CDR3 nucleotides: TGTGCCAGCTCACCAGCTGTGGTCCCAGGGCGGGGAGGTGGAGATACGCAGTATTTT. The gene calls are TRBV18 and TRBJ2-3; maybe TRBD2 (6 bases). The CDR3 extends over 19 amino acids. The germline V gene encodes CDR1 KGHSH and CDR2 LQKENI. V lost 2 bases and J lost 5, with 26 bases in between.

With respect to this clone: Germline is not matched at one junction end, which may reflect a read error. CDR3 residues: CAISVTGKNTEAFF. The CDR3 DNA follows: TGTGCCATCAGTGTAACAGGGAAAAACACTGAAGCTTTCTTT. The V gene is TRBV6-5, the J gene TRBJ1-1; a possible D gene is TRBD1 (6 bases). The germline V gene encodes CDR1 MNHEY and CDR2 SVGAGI. This CDR3 is built from 14 residues.

Only one count was recorded for this clone. The V call is TRBV7-8, the J call TRBJ2-5, with 11 bases fitting TRBD2. CDR3 length: 16 residues. Per the germline V gene, CDR1 is SGHVS and CDR2 is FQNEAQ. V trimming: 5 bases; J trimming: 5 bases; junction bases outside the gene matches: 10. The CDR3 here is CASSPKLAGARETQYF. The CDR3 DNA reads as TGTGCCAGCAGCCCAAAACTAGCGGGGGCCAGGGAGACCCAGTACTTC.

This clone came up a few times. The chain couples TRBV19 to TRBJ2-7, with 8 bases fitting TRBD1. The CDR3 totals 15 residues. The J segment lost 2 bases and the V segment lost 3 bases, leaving 6 bases of the junction unmatched. Looked up from germline, CDR1 is LNHDA and CDR2 is SQIVND (reference sequence). CDR3 region: CASSIQPTGAYEQYF. The CDR3 nucleotides are TGTGCCAGTAGTATCCAACCGACAGGGGCCTACGAGCAGTACTTC.